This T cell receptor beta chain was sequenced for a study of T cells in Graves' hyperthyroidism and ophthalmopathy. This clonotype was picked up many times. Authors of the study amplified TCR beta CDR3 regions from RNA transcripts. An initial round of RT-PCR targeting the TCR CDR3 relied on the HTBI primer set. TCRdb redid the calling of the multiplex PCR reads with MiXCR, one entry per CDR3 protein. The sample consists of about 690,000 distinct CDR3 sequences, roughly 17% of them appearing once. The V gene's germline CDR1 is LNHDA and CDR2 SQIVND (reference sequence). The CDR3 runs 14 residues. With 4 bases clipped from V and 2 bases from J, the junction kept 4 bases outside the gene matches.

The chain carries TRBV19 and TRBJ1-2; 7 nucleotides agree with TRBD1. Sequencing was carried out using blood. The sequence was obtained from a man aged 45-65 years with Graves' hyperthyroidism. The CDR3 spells CASSTQTGNYGYTF. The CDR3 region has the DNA TGTGCCAGTAGTACCCAGACAGGGAACTATGGCTACACCTTC.